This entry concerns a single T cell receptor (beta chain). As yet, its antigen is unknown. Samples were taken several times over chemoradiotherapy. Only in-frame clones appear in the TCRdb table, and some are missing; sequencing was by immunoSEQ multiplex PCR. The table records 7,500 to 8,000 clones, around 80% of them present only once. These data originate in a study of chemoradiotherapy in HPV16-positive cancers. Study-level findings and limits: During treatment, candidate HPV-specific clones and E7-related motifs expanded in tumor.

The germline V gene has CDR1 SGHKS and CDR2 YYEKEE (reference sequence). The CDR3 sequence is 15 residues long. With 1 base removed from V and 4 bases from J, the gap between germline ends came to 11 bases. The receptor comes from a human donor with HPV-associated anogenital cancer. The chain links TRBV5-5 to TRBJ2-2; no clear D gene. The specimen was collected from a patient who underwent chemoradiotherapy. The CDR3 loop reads CASSLTHQGTGELFF. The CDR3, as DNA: TGTGCCAGCAGCTTGACACACCAAGGCACCGGGGAGCTGTTTTTT.